The present T cell receptor (beta chain) was sequenced within a study of shared clonotypes between healthy human individuals. Study-level information: CD4 naive and CD4 memory each took three plates per donor, while CD8 naive took two and CD8 memory one. Study-wide findings and caveats: Generally, naive subsets came out with larger estimated richness than memory subsets.

Assay: immunoSEQ multiplex PCR; the TCRdb copy retains only in-frame clones and omits some. The sample carries 2 million to 2.5 million clones, 85% to 95% recorded once. Unmatched junction bases numbered 9, after V lost 6 bases and J lost 4 bases. From germline, CDR1 is SQVTM and CDR2 ANQGSEA. This CDR3 is built from 14 residues. Donors were healthy HIV-negative adults without recent acute infections or vaccinations. A note on this clone: Its antigen remains unidentified.

The rearrangement uses TRBV29-1 and TRBJ1-2; 9 nucleotides line up with TRBD1. The sequence derives from a man aged 18 to 35 in good health. Sequences were obtained from naive CD4+ T cells sorted from blood. Subset of the sample: CD45RA+ positively selected. CDR3 amino acids: CSVETGGDRYGYTF. The CDR3 nucleotides read TGCAGCGTCGAGACAGGGGGGGACCGCTATGGCTACACCTTC.